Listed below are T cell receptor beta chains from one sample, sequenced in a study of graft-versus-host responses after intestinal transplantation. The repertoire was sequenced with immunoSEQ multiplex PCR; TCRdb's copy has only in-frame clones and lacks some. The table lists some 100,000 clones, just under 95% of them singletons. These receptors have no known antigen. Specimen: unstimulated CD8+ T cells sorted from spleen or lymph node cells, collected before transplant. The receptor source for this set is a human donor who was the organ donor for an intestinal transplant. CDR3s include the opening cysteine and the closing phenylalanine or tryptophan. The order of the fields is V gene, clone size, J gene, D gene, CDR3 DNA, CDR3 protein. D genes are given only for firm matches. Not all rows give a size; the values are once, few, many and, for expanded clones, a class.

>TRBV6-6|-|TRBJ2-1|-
TGTGCCAGCAGGCTACTGGCGGGCCCGGGCAATGAGCAGTTCTTC
CASRLLAGPGNEQFF
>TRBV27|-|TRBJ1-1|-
TGTGCCAGCAGGGGCGATCAGAACACTGAAGCTTTCTTT
CASRGDQNTEAFF
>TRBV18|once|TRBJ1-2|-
TGTGCCAGCTCACAGGGAGCCTACTATGGCTACACCTTC
CASSQGAYYGYTF
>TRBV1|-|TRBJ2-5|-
TGCACCAGCAGCCAAGATTTAGCAGTGAGCCAAGAGACCCAGTACTTC
CTSSQDLAVSQETQYF
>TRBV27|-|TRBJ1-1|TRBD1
TGTGCCAGCAGTTGGACAGGGATCACTGAAGCTTTCTTT
CASSWTGITEAFF
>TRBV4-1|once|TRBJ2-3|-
TGCGCCAGCAGCCAAGATCTAGGAGATACGCAGTATTTT
CASSQDLGDTQYF
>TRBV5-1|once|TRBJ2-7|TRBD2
TGCGCCAGCAGCTTCCTATCCCCTAGCGGTTTCGAGCAGTACTTC
CASSFLSPSGFEQYF
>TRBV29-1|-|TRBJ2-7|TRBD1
TGCAGCGGGGGACAGGGCTACGAGCAGTACTTC
CSGGQGYEQYF
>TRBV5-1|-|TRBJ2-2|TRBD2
TGCGCCAGCAGCTTGTTACCCGGGACTAGCGGGGGCTCCAGGACCGGGGAGCTGTTTTTT
CASSLLPGTSGGSRTGELFF
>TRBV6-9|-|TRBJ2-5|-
TGTGCCAGCAGTTCGATCAGGGGGGTCTTGGAAGAGACCCAGTACTTC
CASSSIRGVLEETQYF
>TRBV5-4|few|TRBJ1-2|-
TGTGCCAGCAGCCTACAGGGTGCAAGTACCTTC
CASSLQGASTF
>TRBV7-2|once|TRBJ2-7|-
TGTGCCAGCAGCCTTGCGGCCTACGAGCAGTACTTC
CASSLAAYEQYF
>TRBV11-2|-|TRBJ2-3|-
TGTGCCAGCAGCTTATGGGTAGCGGAAAACACAGATACGCAGTATTTT
CASSLWVAENTDTQYF
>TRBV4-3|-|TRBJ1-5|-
TGCGCCAGCAGCCAAGATTTTTCAGGAGGTCAGCCCCAGCATTTT
CASSQDFSGGQPQHF
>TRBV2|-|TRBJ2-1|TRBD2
TGTGCCAGCAGTGACGTGGCTAGCGGGGGGGCTAATGAGCAGTTCTTC
CASSDVASGGANEQFF
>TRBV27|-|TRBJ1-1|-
TGTGCCAGCAGTACCCCTGGGTGGGGCGCTGAAGCTTTCTTT
CASSTPGWGAEAFF
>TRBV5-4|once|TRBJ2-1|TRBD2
TGTGCCAGCAGCATATCTAGCGGGAGGGCCGTGGGGTACAATGAGCAGTTCTTC
CASSISSGRAVGYNEQFF
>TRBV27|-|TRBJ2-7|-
TGTGCCAGCAGTTTATCCCGAGGCCTGGGGGCCTACGAGCAGTACTTC
CASSLSRGLGAYEQYF
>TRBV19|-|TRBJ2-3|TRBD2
TGTGCCAGTAGTATCGGGCCTAGCGGGGCTAGCACAGATACGCAGTATTTT
CASSIGPSGASTDTQYF
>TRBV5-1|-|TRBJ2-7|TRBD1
TGCGCCAGCAGCTTGGTCACAGGGGCCTACGAGCAGTACTTC
CASSLVTGAYEQYF
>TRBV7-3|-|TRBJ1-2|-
TGTGCCAGCCTACAGAGGGCTGACTATGGCTACACCTTC
CASLQRADYGYTF
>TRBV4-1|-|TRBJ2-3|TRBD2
TGCGCCAGCAGCAATAGCGGGGTCGCCACAGATACGCAGTATTTT
CASSNSGVATDTQYF
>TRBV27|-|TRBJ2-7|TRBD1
TGTGCCAGCAGTTTGACAGGGCAATACGAGCAGTACTTC
CASSLTGQYEQYF
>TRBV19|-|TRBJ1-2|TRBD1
TGTGCCAGTGATGACAGGGCGGATGGCTACACCTTC
CASDDRADGYTF
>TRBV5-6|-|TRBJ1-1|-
TGTGCCAGCAGCTTGGCAGATATAAACACTGAAGCTTTCTTT
CASSLADINTEAFF
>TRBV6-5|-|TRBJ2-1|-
TGTGCCAGCAGTTACTCCGGGGACAATGAGCAGTTCTTC
CASSYSGDNEQFF
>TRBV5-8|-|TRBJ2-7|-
TGTGCCAGCAGCTTCCTAGAGGGTTACGAGCAGTACTTC
CASSFLEGYEQYF
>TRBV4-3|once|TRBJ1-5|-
TGCGCCAGCAGCCAAGATGGACAGTACAATCAGCCCCAGCATTTT
CASSQDGQYNQPQHF
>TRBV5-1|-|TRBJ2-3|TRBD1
TGCGCCAGCAGCCCCGGACAGGGGGAAGGGGCAGATACGCAGTATTTT
CASSPGQGEGADTQYF
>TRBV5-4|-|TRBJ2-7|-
TGTGCCAGCTCCCCCCTCCCACGCCGAGGAGGTTACGAGCAGTACTTC
CASSPLPRRGGYEQYF
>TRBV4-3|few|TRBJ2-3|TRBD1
TGCGCCAGCAGCCCGGGACAGGGGATAGATACGCAGTATTTT
CASSPGQGIDTQYF
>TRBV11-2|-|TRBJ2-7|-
TGTGCCAGCAGCTTGTACAACTCCTACGAGCAGTACTTC
CASSLYNSYEQYF
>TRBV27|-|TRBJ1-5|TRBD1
TGTGCCAGAGGGGACAGGGGCTACAATCAGCCCCAGCATTTT
CARGDRGYNQPQHF
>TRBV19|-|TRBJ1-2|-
TGTGCCAGTCGGATCGGGGATGGCTACACCTTC
CASRIGDGYTF
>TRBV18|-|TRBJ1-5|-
TGTGCCAGCTCACTTTCCGACAGTCAAAGGGGCAATCAGCCCCAGCATTTT
CASSLSDSQRGNQPQHF
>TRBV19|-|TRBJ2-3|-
TGTGCCAGTAGTATAGATCGGGAGGATACGCAGTATTTT
CASSIDREDTQYF
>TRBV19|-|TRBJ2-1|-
TGTGCCAGTAGCGTCGCGACAGTCGGTGAGCAGTTCTTC
CASSVATVGEQFF
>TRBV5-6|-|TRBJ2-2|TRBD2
TGTGCCAGCAGCTTGGCCCTAGCGGGCGGGGAGCTGTTTTTT
CASSLALAGGELFF
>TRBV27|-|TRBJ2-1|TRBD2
TGTGCCAGCAGGGGGATGCGGGGGGGGGTTGTTGTTGAGCAGTTCTTC
CASRGMRGGVVVEQFF
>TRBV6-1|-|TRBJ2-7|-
TGTGCCAGCAGTGACCCCCCAGGGCCAACAGGGAGACCCTACGAGCAGTACTTC
CASSDPPGPTGRPYEQYF